A single sample gave rise to the 21 T cell receptor beta chains below, sequenced in a study of OX40 agonist ivuxolimab in advanced cancers. Sequenced by immunoSEQ multiplex PCR; TCRdb stores in-frame clones only, minus some. The sample shows roughly 150,000 clones, approximately 94% of them seen only once. This sample comprised CD4+ or CD8+ T cells sorted from blood, obtained in a trial of the OX40 agonist ivuxolimab. Receptor source: an adult with an advanced solid tumor such as melanoma, head and neck, liver or kidney cancer.

This chain links TRBV5-1 with TRBJ2-6, with TRBD1 matching 9 bases. The CDR3 loop spans 16 amino acids. Germline-derived CDR1 and CDR2 are SGHRS and YFSETQ. V was pared by 4 bases and J by 1 base, with 3 bases of the junction left unmatched. The DNA for the CDR3 is TGCGCCAGCAGCGGGGGGACAGGGTCTGGGGCCAACGTCCTGACTTTC. This translates into CASSGGTGSGANVLTF.

This clone was seen only a few times. The rearrangement joins TRBV7-2 to TRBJ1-5, with TRBD1 identical over 7 bases. V shed 5 bases and J 7 bases; nucleotides not matched to a gene: 5. Germline assignment: CDR1 SGHTA and CDR2 FQGNSA. The CDR3 spans 13 residues. This CDR3 reads CASSRQGSQPQHF. The CDR3 coding sequence is TGTGCCAGCAGCAGACAGGGTAGCCAGCCCCAGCATTTT.

The V call is TRBV19, the J call TRBJ1-1; D is possibly TRBD1 (6 bases). This CDR3 region has 13 residues. V was trimmed by 3 bases and J by 4 bases, leaving 9 bases between them. Germline V gene sequence: CDR1 LNHDA, CDR2 SQIVND (reference sequence). In DNA form, the CDR3 reads TGTGCCAGTAGTATCAGGGGATTCACTGAAGCTTTCTTT. Protein: CASSIRGFTEAFF.

This clone was seen a single time. The sample contains more than one DNA sequence encoding this CDR3. The chain combines TRBV5-1 with TRBJ1-2, with 7 bases matching TRBD1. The CDR3 length is 13 residues. J lost 3 bases, V lost 4 bases, and 3 bases had no gene match. CDR1 is SGHRS, CDR2 YFSETQ, per germline. CDR3 in amino acids: CASSPDRDYGYTF. The CDR3 DNA follows: TGCGCCAGCAGCCCTGACAGGGACTATGGCTACACCTTC.

V usage is TRBV19 and J usage is TRBJ2-1, with TRBD2 matching 7 bases. Germline lookup yields CDR1 LNHDA and CDR2 SQIVND (reference sequence). This CDR3 contains 15 residues. The ends lost 5 bases at V and 4 bases at J; junction bases unmatched: 8. The CDR3 region has the DNA TGTGCCAGTAGTTCCCCGGGACTAAAATACAATGAGCAGTTCTTC. Amino acid sequence: CASSSPGLKYNEQFF.

The chain joins TRBV7-2 to TRBJ2-3; D possibly corresponds to TRBD2 (7 bases). The germline gives CDR1 SGHTA, CDR2 FQGNSA. V gave up 4 bases and J gave up 4 bases, with 15 bases separating them. The CDR3 has 15 amino acids. The CDR3 DNA reads TGTGCCAGCAGCTCCGGGGGGCCCCGCGCAGATACGCAGTATTTT. Protein sequence: CASSSGGPRADTQYF. The full variable domain, rest sourced from reference TRBV7-2 and TRBJ2-3, is GAGVSQSPSNKVTEKGKDVELRCDPISGHTALYWYRQSLGQGLEFLIYFQGNSAPDKSGLPSDRFSAERTGGSVSTLTIQRTQQEDSAVYLCASSSGGPRADTQYFGPGTRLTVL.

The rearrangement uses TRBV4-1 and TRBJ2-7; D uncertain. Germline CDR1 reads MGHRA; CDR2 reads YSYEKL. Trimming shortened V by 5 bases and J by 4 bases, and 12 bases separated the two germline ends. The CDR3 is 13 residues long. The CDR3 nucleotides are TGCGCCAGCAGCTTCGGACCGACTTACGAGCAGTACTTC. It yields the protein CASSFGPTYEQYF.

This chain connects TRBV18 to TRBJ1-1, with D possibly being TRBD1 (5 bases). V shed 0 bases and J shed 1 base, with 9 bases lying between them. Germline V gene sequence: CDR1 KGHSH, CDR2 LQKENI. The CDR3 consists of 15 residues. The CDR3 DNA follows: TGTGCCAGCTCACCACCGCACAGGTCGAACACTGAAGCTTTCTTT. As protein: CASSPPHRSNTEAFF.

The chain links TRBV6-6 to TRBJ2-3; 8 bases fit TRBD2. V dropped 4 bases and J dropped 2; count of bases not matched to a gene: 8. CDR1 is MNHNY, CDR2 SVGAGI, per germline (reference sequence). The CDR3 sequence is 16 residues long. In nucleotides, the CDR3 is TGTGCCAGCAGTTTTACATCTAGCGGGTTCACAGATACGCAGTATTTT. It yields the protein CASSFTSSGFTDTQYF.

The genes are TRBV9 and TRBJ2-3; perhaps TRBD1 as D (5 bases). Trimming left V 1 base short and J 6 bases short, with 15 bases between. The CDR3 totals 15 residues. Germline V gene sequence: CDR1 SGDLS, CDR2 YYNGEE. CDR3 nucleotides: TGTGCCAGCAGCGTATCGTCAGGGCGAGCGGATACGCAGTATTTT. Encoded protein: CASSVSSGRADTQYF.

The chain recombines TRBV10-3 with TRBJ1-1; possibly TRBD1 for D (5 bases). Trimming removed 6 bases from V and 1 base from J, with 15 bases in between. CDR3 length equals 15 residues. Per the germline V gene, CDR1 is ENHRY and CDR2 is SYGVKD. In DNA form, the CDR3 reads TGTGCCATCAGCGCAACCGTGAGGGGGAACACTGAAGCTTTCTTT. Encoded protein: CAISATVRGNTEAFF.

The chain carries TRBV18 and TRBJ1-3; TRBD1 matches at 7 bases. After removal of 1 base from V and 2 bases from J, the junction contained 14 bases not matched to a gene. The CDR3 has 19 amino acids. Germline V gives CDR1 KGHSH, CDR2 LQKENI. DNA for the CDR3: TGTGCCAGCTCACCACGTGCGACAGGGATGGCCGGGCCTGGAAACACCATATATTTT. Protein product: CASSPRATGMAGPGNTIYF.

CDR3 bases: TGTGCCTGGAGTAATCCAGGATTTGGCTACACCTTC. Residues: CAWSNPGFGYTF. The J gene is TRBJ1-2, the V gene TRBV30; no reliable D call. Germline-derived CDR1 and CDR2 are GTSNPN and SVGIG (reference sequence). This CDR3 spans 12 amino acids. V shed 2 bases and J shed 7 bases, with 11 bases lying between them.

The J gene is TRBJ1-1, the V gene TRBV7-2; 11 bases match TRBD1. Germline V gene lookup returns CDR1 SGHTA and CDR2 FQGNSA. V lost 3 bases and J lost 6; bases outside the gene matches: 6. The length of the CDR3 is 15 residues. CDR3 sequence reads: CASSLVPGQGAEAFF. The CDR3 region has the DNA TGTGCCAGCAGCTTGGTCCCGGGACAGGGGGCTGAAGCTTTCTTT.

This rearrangement joins TRBV6-1 to TRBJ2-7; D is perhaps TRBD1 (5 bases). CDR1 and CDR2 (germline): MNHNS, SASEGT. Between the trimmed V and J ends, which lost 4 bases and 9 bases, there was a span of 16 bases. There are 13 residues in the CDR3. CDR3 sequence reads: CASSGQGKRLQYF. The CDR3 coding sequence is TGTGCCAGCAGTGGGCAGGGAAAGCGTTTGCAGTACTTC.

In its sample, this clone was seen a few times. The J gene is TRBJ1-1, the V gene TRBV2; D gene ambiguous. The germline CDR1 and CDR2 sequences are SNHLY and FYNNEI. Trimming took off 4 bases at V and 9 bases at J, with 15 bases between the two ends. The CDR3 has 13 amino acids. The CDR3 protein is CASSGPSRAKAFF. The CDR3 DNA is TGTGCCAGCAGTGGACCGTCGAGAGCCAAAGCTTTCTTT.

The chain links TRBV28 to TRBJ2-5; D unresolved. CDR1 is MDHEN and CDR2 is SYDVKM in the germline V gene. CDR3 length: 14 residues. Trimming removed 7 bases at V and 2 bases at J, with 14 bases between. CDR3 region: CASILEAGQETQYF. The CDR3 DNA reads as TGTGCCAGCATCCTTGAAGCTGGACAAGAGACCCAGTACTTC.

CDR3 protein: CASSPQNTQYF. CDR3 coding DNA: TGTGCCAGCAGCCCCCAAAATACGCAGTATTTT. The chain is built from TRBV11-2 and TRBJ2-3, with unresolved D. With 5 bases removed from V and 7 bases from J, the gap between germline ends came to 7 bases. Germline values: CDR1 SGHAT, CDR2 FQNNGV. The CDR3 contains 11 residues.

The CDR3 loop reads CASSLARTGNTEAFF. CDR3 in DNA: TGTGCCAGCAGCTTAGCCCGGACAGGGAACACTGAAGCTTTCTTT. The genes are TRBV7-6 and TRBJ1-1; 7 bases line up with TRBD1. The germline CDR1 and CDR2 sequences are SGHVS and FNYEAQ. The ends lost 0 bases at V and 1 base at J; junction bases unmatched: 2. The CDR3 totals 15 residues.

The table lists this clone with a count of one. The chain couples TRBV29-1 to TRBJ2-7; tentatively, D is TRBD2 (6 bases). The germline V and J ends were trimmed by 4 bases and 1 base, with 17 bases remaining between them. Germline values: CDR1 SQVTM, CDR2 ANQGSEA. The CDR3 has 15 amino acids. CDR3 loop: CSVVGSHRGSYEQYF. The CDR3 nucleotides read TGCAGCGTTGTGGGCTCCCACCGGGGGTCCTACGAGCAGTACTTC.

The rearrangement uses TRBV6-1 and TRBJ2-7, with 7 bases identical to TRBD2. V shed 0 bases, J shed 3 bases, and the junction held 8 bases outside the gene matches. CDR1 is MNHNS, CDR2 SASEGT, per germline. The CDR3 has 16 residues. CDR3 residues: CASSEAHGRTNYEQYF. DNA for the CDR3: TGTGCCAGCAGTGAAGCGCACGGGAGGACAAACTACGAGCAGTACTTC.